The clone carrying this T cell receptor beta chain was counted at least ten times. TCRdb reprocessed the 5' RACE reads via MiXCR and lists one record per CDR3 protein. The sample yields around 79,000 distinct CDR3 sequences, around 5.1% seen once. This entry comes from a study of T cells of healthy individuals. The length of the CDR3 is 15 residues. V lost 9 bases to trimming and J lost 6 bases, with 20 bases between them. From germline, CDR1 is SGHVS and CDR2 FNYEAQ. The V call is TRBV7-6, the J call TRBJ2-2; D is possibly TRBD2 (5 bases). The source is a female donor in good health. CDR3 loop: CASRRGLGLSGELFF. The CDR3 DNA is TGTGCCAGTCGCCGCGGGTTAGGTTTATCCGGGGAGCTGTTTTTT.